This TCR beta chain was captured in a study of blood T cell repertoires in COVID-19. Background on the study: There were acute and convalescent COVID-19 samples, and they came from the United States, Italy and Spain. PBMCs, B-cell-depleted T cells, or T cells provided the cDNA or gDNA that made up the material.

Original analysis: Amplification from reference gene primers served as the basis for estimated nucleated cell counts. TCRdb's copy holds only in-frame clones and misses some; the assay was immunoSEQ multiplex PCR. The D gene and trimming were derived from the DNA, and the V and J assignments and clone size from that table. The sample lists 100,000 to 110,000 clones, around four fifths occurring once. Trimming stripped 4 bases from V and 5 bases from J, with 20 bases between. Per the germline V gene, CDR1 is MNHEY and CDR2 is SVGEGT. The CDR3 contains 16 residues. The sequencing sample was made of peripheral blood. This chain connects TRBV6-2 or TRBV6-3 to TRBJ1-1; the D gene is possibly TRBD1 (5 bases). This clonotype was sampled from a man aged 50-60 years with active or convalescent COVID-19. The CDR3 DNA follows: TGTGCCAGCAGTTTTTCTCGTAGACAGAGGAGTACTGAAGCTTTCTTT. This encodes CASSFSRRQRSTEAFF.